This TCR beta chain was observed in a study of radiotherapy plus CTLA-4 blockade in lung cancer. Background on the study: Objective responses emerged in around a sixth of patients, and around 29% attained disease control.

This CDR3 is built from 14 residues. Germline V lookup: CDR1 KGHSH, CDR2 LQKENI. V gave up 3 bases and J gave up 1 base, with 9 bases separating them. General study results and limits: Early blood T cell clone dynamics reportedly forecast response best, with interferon-beta. Radiotherapy was combined with ipilimumab, and tumor-derived TCR clones then expanded in blood.

Sequencing used immunoSEQ multiplex PCR; TCRdb keeps in-frame clones, though not all of them. The table includes some 60,000 clones, more than 60% detected once. As for this clone: Its antigen is still unknown.

The chain has TRBV18 and TRBJ1-1; possible D gene TRBD1, 5 bases. The clonotype originates from a human donor with non-small cell lung cancer who had a complete response to radiotherapy plus ipilimumab. Sequences were derived from peripheral blood, sampled from a patient treated with radiotherapy plus ipilimumab. In nucleotides, the CDR3 is TGTGCCAGCTCACCCTCTACAGGGAACACTGAAGCTTTCTTT. Amino acids: CASSPSTGNTEAFF.